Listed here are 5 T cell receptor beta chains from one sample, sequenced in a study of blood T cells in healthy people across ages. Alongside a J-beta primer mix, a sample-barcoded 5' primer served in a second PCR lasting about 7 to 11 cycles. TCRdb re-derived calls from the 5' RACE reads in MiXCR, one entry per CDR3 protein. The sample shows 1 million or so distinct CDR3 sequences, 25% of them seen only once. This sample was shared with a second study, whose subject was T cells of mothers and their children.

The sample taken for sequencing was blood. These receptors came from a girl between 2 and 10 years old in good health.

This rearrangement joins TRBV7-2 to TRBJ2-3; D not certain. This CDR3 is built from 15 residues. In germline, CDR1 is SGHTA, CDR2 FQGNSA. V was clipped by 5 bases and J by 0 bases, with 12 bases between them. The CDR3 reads CASSPWQSSTDTQYF. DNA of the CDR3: TGTGCCAGCAGCCCCTGGCAGTCTAGCACAGATACGCAGTATTTT.

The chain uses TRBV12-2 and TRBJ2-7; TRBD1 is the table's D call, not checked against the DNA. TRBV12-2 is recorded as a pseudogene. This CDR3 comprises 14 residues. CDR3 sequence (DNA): TGTGCAAGTCGCCCGCCCGAGCATAGGTACGAGCAGTACTTC. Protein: CASRPPEHRYEQYF.

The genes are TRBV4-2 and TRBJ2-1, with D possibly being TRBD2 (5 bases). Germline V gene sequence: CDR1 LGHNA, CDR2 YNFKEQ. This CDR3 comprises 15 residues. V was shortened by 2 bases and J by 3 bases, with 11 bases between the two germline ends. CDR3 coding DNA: TGTGCCAGCAGCCAACACGTTGGAGGCTACAATGAGCAGTTCTTC. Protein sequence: CASSQHVGGYNEQFF.

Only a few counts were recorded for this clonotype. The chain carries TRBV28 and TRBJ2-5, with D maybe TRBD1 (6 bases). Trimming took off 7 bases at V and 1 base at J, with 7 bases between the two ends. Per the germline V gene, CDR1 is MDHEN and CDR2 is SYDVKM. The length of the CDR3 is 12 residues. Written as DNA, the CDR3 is TGTGCCAGCAACAGGGCCCAAGAGACCCAGTACTTC. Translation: CASNRAQETQYF.

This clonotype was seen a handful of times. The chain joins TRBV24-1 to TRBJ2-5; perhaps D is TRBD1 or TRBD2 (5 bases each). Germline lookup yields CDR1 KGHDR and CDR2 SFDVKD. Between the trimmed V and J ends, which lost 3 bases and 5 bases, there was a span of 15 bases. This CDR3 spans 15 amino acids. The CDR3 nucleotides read TGTGCCACCAGTGATGGGGGTACCTCTTCGGAGACCCAGTACTTC. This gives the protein CATSDGGTSSETQYF.